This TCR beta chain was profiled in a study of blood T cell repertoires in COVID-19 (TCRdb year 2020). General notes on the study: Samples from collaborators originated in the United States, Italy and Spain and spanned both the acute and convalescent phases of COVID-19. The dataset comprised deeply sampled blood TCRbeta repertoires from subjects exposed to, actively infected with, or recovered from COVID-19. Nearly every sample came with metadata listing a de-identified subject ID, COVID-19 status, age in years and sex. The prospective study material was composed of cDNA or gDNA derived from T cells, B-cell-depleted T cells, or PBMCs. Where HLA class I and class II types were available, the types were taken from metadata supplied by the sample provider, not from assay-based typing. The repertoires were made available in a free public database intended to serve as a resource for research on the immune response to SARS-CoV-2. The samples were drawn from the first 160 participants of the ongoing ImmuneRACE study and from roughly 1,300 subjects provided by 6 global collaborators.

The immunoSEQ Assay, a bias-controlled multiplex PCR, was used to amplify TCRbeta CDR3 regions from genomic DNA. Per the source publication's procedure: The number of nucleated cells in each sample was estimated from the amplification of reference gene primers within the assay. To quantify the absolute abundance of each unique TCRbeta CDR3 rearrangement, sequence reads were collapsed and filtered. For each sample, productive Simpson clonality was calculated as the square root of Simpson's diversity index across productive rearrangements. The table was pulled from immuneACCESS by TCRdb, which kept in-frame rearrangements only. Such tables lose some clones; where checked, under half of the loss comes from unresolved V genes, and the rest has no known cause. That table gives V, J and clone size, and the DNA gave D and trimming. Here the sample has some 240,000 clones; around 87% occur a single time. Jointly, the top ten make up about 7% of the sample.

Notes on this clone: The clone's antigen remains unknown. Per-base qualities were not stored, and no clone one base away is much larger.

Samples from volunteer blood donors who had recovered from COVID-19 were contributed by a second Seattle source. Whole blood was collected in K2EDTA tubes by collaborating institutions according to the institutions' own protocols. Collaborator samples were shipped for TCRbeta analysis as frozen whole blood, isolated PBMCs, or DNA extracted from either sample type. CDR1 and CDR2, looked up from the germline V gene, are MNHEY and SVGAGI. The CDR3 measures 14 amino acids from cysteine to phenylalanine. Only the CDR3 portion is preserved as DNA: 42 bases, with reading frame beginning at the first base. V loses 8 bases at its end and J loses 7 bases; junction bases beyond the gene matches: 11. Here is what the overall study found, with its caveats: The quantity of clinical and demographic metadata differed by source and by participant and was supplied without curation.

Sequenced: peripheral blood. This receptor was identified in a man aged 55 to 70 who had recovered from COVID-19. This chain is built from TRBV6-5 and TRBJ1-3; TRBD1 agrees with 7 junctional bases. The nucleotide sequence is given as TGTGCCAGCCAGCCGGGACAGCCTTCGAACACCATATATTTT. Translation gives CASQPGQPSNTIYF.